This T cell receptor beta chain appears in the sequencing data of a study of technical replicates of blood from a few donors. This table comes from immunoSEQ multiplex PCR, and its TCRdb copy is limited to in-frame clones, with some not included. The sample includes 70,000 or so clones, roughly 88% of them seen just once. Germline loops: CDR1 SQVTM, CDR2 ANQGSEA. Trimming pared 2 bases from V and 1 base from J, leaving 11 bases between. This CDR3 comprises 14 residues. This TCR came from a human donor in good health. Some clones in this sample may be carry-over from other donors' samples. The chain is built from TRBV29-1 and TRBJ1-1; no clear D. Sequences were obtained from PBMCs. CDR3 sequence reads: CSVEFQAKNTEAFF. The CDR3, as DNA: TGCAGCGTTGAATTTCAGGCAAAGAACACTGAAGCTTTCTTT.